One and the same sample provided the 25 T cell receptor beta chains below, sequenced in a study of blood T cell repertoires in COVID-19. Measured with immunoSEQ multiplex PCR; TCRdb has only the in-frame clones, and not every one. The data contain 200,000 to 250,000 clones, over 60% of them singletons. The source material was peripheral blood. The source of these receptors is an older woman with acute or convalescent COVID-19.

CDR3 amino acids: CSAPGGKEQYF. CDR3 sequence (DNA): TGCAGTGCGCCGGGAGGGAAGGAGCAGTACTTC. V and J are TRBV20-1 and TRBJ2-7; 8 nucleotides line up with TRBD2. CDR1 is DFQATT, CDR2 SNEGSKA, per germline (reference sequence). V lost 6 bases to trimming and J lost 7 bases; unmatched junction nucleotides: 5. CDR3 length: 11 amino acids.

The J gene is TRBJ1-3, the V gene TRBV5-5; the D gene is possibly TRBD1 (6 bases). V gave up 3 bases and J gave up 4 bases, with 17 bases separating them. The CDR3 totals 16 residues. Looked up from germline, CDR1 is SGHKS and CDR2 is YYEKEE (reference sequence). CDR3 in amino acids: CASSWDYRVAGNTIYF. The CDR3 DNA reads TGTGCCAGCAGCTGGGACTACAGGGTAGCGGGAAACACCATATATTTT.

The chain uses TRBV11-2 and TRBJ1-5; TRBD1 aligns across 9 bases. CDR3 length: 15 amino acids. CDR1 is SGHAT, CDR2 FQNNGV, per germline. V lost 5 bases and J lost 7; bases outside the gene matches: 9. CDR3 nucleotide sequence: TGTGCCAGCAGCCCCGGGACAGGGAGGGGCCAGCCCCAGCATTTT. Amino acids: CASSPGTGRGQPQHF.

The rearrangement joins TRBV5-1 to TRBJ2-3; 7 bases fit TRBD2. Germline loops: CDR1 SGHRS, CDR2 YFSETQ. V was pared by 0 bases and J by 2 bases, with 6 bases of the junction left unmatched. The CDR3 totals 16 residues. The CDR3 region has the DNA TGCGCCAGCAGCTTGGGAGTCCTAGCGGACACAGATACGCAGTATTTT. Its translation: CASSLGVLADTDTQYF.

This clone was detected only a few times. The V gene is TRBV7-2, the J gene TRBJ1-2; D not certain. This CDR3 region has 14 residues. Germline-derived CDR1 and CDR2 are SGHTA and FQGNSA. V shed 1 base and J shed 3 bases, with 9 bases lying between them. The CDR3: CASSLVPVDYGYTF. CDR3 in DNA: TGTGCCAGCAGCTTAGTTCCGGTTGACTATGGCTACACCTTC.

This rearrangement joins TRBV7-9 to TRBJ2-1; 10 nucleotides line up with TRBD2. The V gene end was trimmed by 2 bases and the J gene end by 8 bases; junction bases not matched to a gene: 6. The germline V gene encodes CDR1 SEHNR and CDR2 FQNEAQ (reference sequence). The CDR3 loop spans 15 amino acids. CDR3 protein: CASSLLLAGDDEQFF. The CDR3 nucleotides are TGTGCCAGCAGCTTACTCCTAGCGGGGGATGATGAGCAGTTCTTC.

The gene calls are TRBV6-1 and TRBJ2-3, with TRBD2 matching over 9 bases. After removal of 2 bases from V and 0 bases from J, the junction contained 3 bases not matched to a gene. The CDR3 runs 16 residues. Germline-derived CDR1 and CDR2 are MNHNS and SASEGT. Here the CDR3 DNA reads TGTGCCAGCAGTGAACGGCTAGCGGGGAGCACAGATACGCAGTATTTT. This translates into CASSERLAGSTDTQYF.

This clone was counted between two and nine times. CDR3 sequence: CASSYGGASYEQYF. The CDR3 bases are TGTGCCAGCAGTTACGGGGGGGCATCCTACGAGCAGTACTTC. The chain recombines TRBV6-2 or TRBV6-3 with TRBJ2-7; D might be TRBD2 (7 bases). This CDR3 spans 14 amino acids. The germline V gene has CDR1 MNHEY and CDR2 SVGEGT. Trimming removed 2 bases from V and 1 base from J, with 9 bases in between.

There are a few counts of this clone. This sequence joins TRBV4-3 and TRBJ2-7; 9 bases agree with TRBD2. Trimming cost V 4 bases and J 0 bases; bases outside gene matches: 10. The germline V gene encodes CDR1 LGHNA and CDR2 YSLEER. The CDR3 runs 17 residues. The CDR3 DNA reads as TGCGCCAGCAGCCCCCTTCCAGCGGGGGGTAGCTCCTACGAGCAGTACTTC. It specifies CASSPLPAGGSSYEQYF.

The gene calls are TRBV6-5 and TRBJ2-7; 8 nucleotides agree with TRBD2. In germline, CDR1 is MNHEY, CDR2 SVGAGI. The length of the CDR3 is 13 residues. V shed 9 bases and J 4 bases; nucleotides not matched to a gene: 8. CDR3 in amino acids: CARTPRGGYEQYV. As DNA, the CDR3 is TGTGCCAGAACCCCCCGGGGGGGTTACGAGCAGTACGTC.

This clone was seen only a few times. The rearrangement joins TRBV21-1 to TRBJ2-7; the table's D call TRBD2 went unverified against the DNA. TRBV21-1 constitutes a pseudogene. The CDR3 contains 17 residues. CDR3 nucleotide sequence: TGTGCCAGCAGCAAAGTGAGGGCGGGGGCCTCTCTTTACGAGCAGTACTTC. It translates to CASSKVRAGASLYEQYF.

V gene TRBV15 combines with J gene TRBJ1-1, with 9 bases identical to TRBD1. CDR1 and CDR2 (germline): LNHNV, YYDKDF (reference sequence). This CDR3 comprises 13 residues. J lost 3 bases, V lost 6 bases, and 2 bases had no gene match. CDR3 in amino acids: CATRWTGDTEAFF. CDR3 DNA: TGTGCCACCAGATGGACAGGGGACACTGAAGCTTTCTTT.

The CDR3 nucleotides read TGTGCCAGCAGTGACCTGGAGGCCACAGATACGCAGTATTTT. Its protein is CASSDLEATDTQYF. V gene TRBV2 combines with J gene TRBJ2-3; TRBD2 might be the D (5 bases). The CDR3 length is 14 residues. V lost 3 bases and J 2 bases, leaving 9 bases between the germline ends. Germline CDR1 and CDR2: SNHLY and FYNNEI.

V is TRBV5-1 and J is TRBJ2-7, with TRBD1 as a possible D gene (7 bases). Germline loops: CDR1 SGHRS, CDR2 YFSETQ. CDR3 length: 15 residues. Trimming cost V 7 bases and J 7 bases, with 24 bases left between them. The CDR3: CASALSPKGAGEQYF. CDR3 bases: TGCGCCAGCGCCCTGTCCCCCAAGGGGGCGGGAGAGCAGTACTTC.

In its sample, this clone was seen once. This chain connects TRBV3-1 (or the pseudogene TRBV3-2) to TRBJ1-1, with D unresolved. This CDR3 has 11 residues. Trimming shortened V by 8 bases and J by 1 base, and 5 bases separated the two germline ends. Germline V lookup: CDR1 LGHDT, CDR2 YNNKEL (reference sequence). CDR3 sequence reads: CASGKNTEAFF. The DNA of the CDR3 is TGTGCCAGCGGCAAGAACACTGAAGCTTTCTTT.

This chain joins TRBV29-1 and TRBJ2-5; TRBD1 agrees at 9 bases. The ends lost 7 bases at V and 4 bases at J; junction bases unmatched: 7. Germline V gene lookup returns CDR1 SQVTM and CDR2 ANQGSEA. The CDR3 spans 13 residues. CDR3 residues: CSGRTGVAETQYF. Here the CDR3 DNA reads TGCAGCGGACGGACAGGGGTGGCAGAGACCCAGTACTTC.

This chain connects TRBV7-2 to TRBJ2-3; TRBD2 matches at 7 bases. Trimming removed 4 bases from V and 8 bases from J; junction bases left unmatched: 15. Germline V gene sequence: CDR1 SGHTA, CDR2 FQGNSA. The CDR3 extends over 16 amino acids. CDR3 sequence (DNA): TGTGCCAGCAGCTCCCAGAGCGGGGCCCCCTACGGTACGCAGTATTTT. This translates into CASSSQSGAPYGTQYF.

The V call is TRBV10-1, the J call TRBJ2-1; 8 nucleotides line up with TRBD1. Germline V gene lookup returns CDR1 WNHNN and CDR2 SYGVQD (reference sequence). This CDR3 comprises 13 residues. After removal of 6 bases from V and 10 bases from J, the junction contained 8 bases not matched to a gene. The CDR3 region is CASSRDRLHEQFF. CDR3 coding DNA: TGCGCCAGCAGCCGGGACAGGCTCCACGAGCAGTTCTTC.

The gene calls are TRBV9 and TRBJ2-1; 13 bases fit TRBD2. CDR1 and CDR2 from the germline V gene are SGDLS and YYNGEE. CDR3 length: 16 amino acids. The ends lost 3 bases at V and 8 bases at J; junction bases unmatched: 8. CDR3: CASSEGGTSGVDEQFF. The DNA for the CDR3 is TGTGCCAGCAGCGAGGGAGGGACTAGCGGGGTCGATGAGCAGTTCTTC.

This chain links TRBV30 with TRBJ2-3; no reliable D call. The germline gives CDR1 GTSNPN, CDR2 SVGIG (reference sequence). This CDR3 spans 11 amino acids. The ends were cut back, 6 bases at V and 6 bases at J, with 10 bases in the middle. Written as DNA, the CDR3 is TGTGCCTGTTCTAGTAAGGATACGCAGTATTTT. Translating gives CACSSKDTQYF.

The gene calls are TRBV25-1 and TRBJ1-6, with TRBD1 matching over 7 bases. The CDR3 totals 18 residues. CDR1 is MGHDK, CDR2 SYGVNS, per germline. The V and J ends lost 2 bases and 6 bases, in that order; junction bases with no gene match: 13. The CDR3 reads CASSEQTSGTVINSPLHF. The CDR3 nucleotides read TGTGCCAGCAGTGAACAAACTTCCGGGACAGTGATTAATTCACCCCTCCACTTT.

This clone was picked up one time. The chain has TRBV27 and TRBJ2-5, with 10 bases that match TRBD2. The CDR3 spans 16 residues. Looked up from germline, CDR1 is MNHEY and CDR2 is SMNVEV (reference sequence). V dropped 4 bases and J dropped 4; count of bases not matched to a gene: 9. The CDR3 region is CASSYRAGGAIETQYF. The CDR3 DNA reads TGTGCCAGCAGTTACCGAGCGGGGGGGGCAATAGAGACCCAGTACTTC.

This clone was seen more than once but under ten times. The chain is built from TRBV2 and TRBJ2-7, with TRBD1 matching 10 bases. With 5 bases clipped from V and 5 bases from J, the junction kept 6 bases outside the gene matches. The CDR3 sequence is 14 residues long. Per germline, CDR1 SNHLY and CDR2 FYNNEI. The CDR3 DNA sequence: TGTGCCAGCAGTCGGGACAGGGGCCCTCACGAGCAGTACTTC. As protein: CASSRDRGPHEQYF.

This clone was observed a few times. The rearrangement links TRBV29-1 to TRBJ1-3; D might be TRBD1 (5 bases). The germline V gene encodes CDR1 SQVTM and CDR2 ANQGSEA. The CDR3 length is 14 residues. Trimming cost V 5 bases and J 0 bases, with 11 bases left between them. The CDR3 region is CSVSQGISGNTIYF. Here the CDR3 DNA reads TGCAGCGTTTCCCAGGGTATCTCTGGAAACACCATATATTTT.

The V and J genes are TRBV11-2 and TRBJ2-1; the match to TRBD1 covers 7 bases. V lost 1 base to trimming and J lost 8 bases; unmatched junction nucleotides: 5. This CDR3 comprises 14 residues. CDR1 and CDR2 (germline): SGHAT, FQNNGV. The CDR3 bases are TGTGCCAGCAGCTTAGCCACAGGGGTGGATGAGCAGTTCTTC. Translation gives CASSLATGVDEQFF.